Listed here are 10 T cell receptor beta chains from one sample, sequenced in a study of T cells in pancreatic ductal adenocarcinoma. TCRdb's table, derived via immunoSEQ multiplex PCR, lists solely in-frame clones and lacks some. The sample contains 85,000 to 120,000 clones, about 95% of which appear only once. Selected pancreatic ductal adenocarcinoma patients had undergone surgery without neoadjuvant therapy. The sequencing sample was made of PBMCs. The source is a human donor with pancreatic ductal adenocarcinoma.

The chain links TRBV10-3 to TRBJ2-5, with D maybe TRBD1 (8 bases). With 8 bases removed from V and 2 bases from J, the gap between germline ends came to 15 bases. Germline CDR1 is ENHRY and CDR2 is SYGVKD. This CDR3 has 14 amino acids. CDR3 sequence reads: CAIGTGGVQETQYF. CDR3 nucleotides: TGTGCCATCGGCACAGGGGGGGTACAAGAGACCCAGTACTTC.

As for this clone: The germline gene is not matched at one end of the junction; a read error may be the cause. CDR3 sequence (DNA): TGTGCCAGCAGCTCTACGGCCCCACAGGGGAGGCACTTC. Its translation is CASSSTAPQGRHF. This rearrangement joins TRBV28 to TRBJ2-7; TRBD1 might be the D (7 bases). The CDR3 covers 13 residues. Germline V gives CDR1 MDHEN, CDR2 SYDVKM. The full variable domain, its missing parts supplied by reference TRBV28 and TRBJ2-7, is DVKVTQSSRYLVKRTGEKVFLECVQDMDHENMFWYRQDPGLGLRLIYFSYDVKMKEKGDIPEGYSVSREKKERFSLILESASTNQTSMYLCASSSTAPQGRHFGPGTRLTVT.

The chain carries TRBV6-6 and TRBJ1-3, with TRBD1 matching 8 bases. Germline V gives CDR1 MNHNY, CDR2 SVGAGI (reference sequence). Trimming removed 6 bases from V and 7 bases from J; junction bases left unmatched: 14. The CDR3 has 16 amino acids. The CDR3 loop is CASSSNHQGAENTIYF. The DNA of the CDR3 is TGTGCCAGCAGCTCTAACCACCAGGGGGCTGAGAACACCATATATTTT.

V gene TRBV10-3 combines with J gene TRBJ2-2, with 8 bases matching TRBD1. This CDR3 has 15 residues. From germline, CDR1 is ENHRY and CDR2 SYGVKD. J gave up 3 bases and V 5 bases, and 5 bases lay outside the gene matches. The CDR3 here is CAISPKGQDTGELFF. For the CDR3, the DNA is TGTGCCATCAGTCCAAAGGGACAGGACACCGGGGAGCTGTTTTTT.

The chain carries TRBV6-1 and TRBJ2-1; TRBD2 aligns across 8 bases. The CDR3 extends over 15 amino acids. V shed 4 bases, J shed 8 bases, and the junction held 10 bases outside the gene matches. CDR1 and CDR2 (germline): MNHNS, SASEGT. The CDR3, as DNA: TGTGCCAGCAGTGTTGCCGGGACTAGTCTCTATGAGCAGTTCTTC. It is translated as CASSVAGTSLYEQFF.

This clone was seen only a few times. The V and J genes are TRBV28 and TRBJ1-5; 8 nucleotides align to TRBD1. The CDR3 covers 15 residues. Germline-derived CDR1 and CDR2 are MDHEN and SYDVKM. V gave up 7 bases and J gave up 4 bases; unmatched junction bases: 9. The DNA for the CDR3 is TGTGCCAGCACCCGGACAGGGCCGTCTAATCAGCCCCAGCATTTT. Residues: CASTRTGPSNQPQHF.

The CDR3 sequence is CASSLRLDRLTEQYF. Written as DNA, the CDR3 is TGTGCCAGCAGTTTACGCCTGGACAGGCTTACCGAGCAGTACTTC. The chain recombines TRBV27 with TRBJ2-7; TRBD1 agrees at 7 bases. J gave up 6 bases and V 2 bases, and 10 bases lay outside the gene matches. Germline assignment: CDR1 MNHEY and CDR2 SMNVEV (reference sequence). The CDR3 has 15 amino acids.

The gene calls are TRBV9 and TRBJ2-2; D gene uncertain. V dropped 2 bases and J dropped 1 base, with 9 bases sitting between them. The CDR3 is 15 residues long. Germline V gene data show CDR1 as SGDLS and CDR2 as YYNGEE. The CDR3 DNA is TGTGCCAGCAGCGTTGACCCAGGGAACACCGGGGAGCTGTTTTTT. Its translation is CASSVDPGNTGELFF.

The chain combines TRBV27 with TRBJ2-5; 13 bases fit TRBD2. This CDR3 is 14 amino acids long. Per germline, CDR1 MNHEY and CDR2 SMNVEV (reference sequence). V shed 8 bases and J 4 bases; nucleotides not matched to a gene: 4. The CDR3 region is CASRGLAGVETQYF. The CDR3, as DNA: TGTGCCAGCCGCGGACTAGCGGGAGTAGAGACCCAGTACTTC.

The chain joins TRBV19 to TRBJ1-1; D remains unclear. V gave up 5 bases and J gave up 6 bases, with 16 bases separating them. This CDR3 is 14 amino acids long. Germline lookup yields CDR1 LNHDA and CDR2 SQIVND (reference sequence). Here the CDR3 DNA reads TGTGCCAGTAGTTTACCCAACCAGTTCGCTGAAGCTTTCTTT. This encodes CASSLPNQFAEAFF.